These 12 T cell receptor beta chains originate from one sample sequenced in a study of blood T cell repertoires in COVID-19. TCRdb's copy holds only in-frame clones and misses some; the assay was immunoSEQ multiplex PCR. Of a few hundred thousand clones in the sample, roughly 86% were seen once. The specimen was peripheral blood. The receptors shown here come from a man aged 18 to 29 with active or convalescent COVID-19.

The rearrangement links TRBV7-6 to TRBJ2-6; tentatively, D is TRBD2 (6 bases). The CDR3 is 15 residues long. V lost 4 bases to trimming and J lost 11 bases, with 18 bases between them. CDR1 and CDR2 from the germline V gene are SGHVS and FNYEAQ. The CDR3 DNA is TGTGCCAGCAGCTACGGGGCAGCGGGTCGGGACGTCCTGACTTTC. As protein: CASSYGAAGRDVLTF.

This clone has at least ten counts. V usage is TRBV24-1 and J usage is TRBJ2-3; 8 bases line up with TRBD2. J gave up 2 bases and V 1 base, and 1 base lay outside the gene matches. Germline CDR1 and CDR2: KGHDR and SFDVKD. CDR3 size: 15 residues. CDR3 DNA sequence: TGTGCCACCAGTGATTTAGCGGGGGACACAGATACGCAGTATTTT. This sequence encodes CATSDLAGDTDTQYF.

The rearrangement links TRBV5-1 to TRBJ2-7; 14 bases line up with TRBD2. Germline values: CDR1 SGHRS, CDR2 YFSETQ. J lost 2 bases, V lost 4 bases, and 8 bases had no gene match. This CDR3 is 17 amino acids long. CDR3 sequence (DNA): TGCGCCAGCAGCCTGGGGACTAGCGGGAGTCTTCCCTACGAGCAGTACTTC. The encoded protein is CASSLGTSGSLPYEQYF.

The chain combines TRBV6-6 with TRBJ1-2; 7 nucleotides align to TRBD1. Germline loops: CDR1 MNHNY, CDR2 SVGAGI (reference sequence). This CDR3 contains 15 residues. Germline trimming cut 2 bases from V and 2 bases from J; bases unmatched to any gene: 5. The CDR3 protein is CASSYTGTANYGYTF. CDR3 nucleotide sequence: TGTGCCAGCAGTTACACCGGGACAGCGAACTATGGCTACACCTTC.

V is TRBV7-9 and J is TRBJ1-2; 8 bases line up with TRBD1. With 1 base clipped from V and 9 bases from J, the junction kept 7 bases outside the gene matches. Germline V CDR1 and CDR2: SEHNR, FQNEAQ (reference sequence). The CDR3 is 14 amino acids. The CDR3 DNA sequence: TGTGCCAGCAGCTTAGGGGACAGGATGGTTCGCTACACCTTC. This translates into CASSLGDRMVRYTF.

The CDR3: CASSPGGHNVNEQFF. The CDR3 DNA reads as TGTGCCAGCAGCCCAGGGGGACACAATGTGAATGAGCAGTTCTTC. This rearrangement joins TRBV7-9 to TRBJ2-1; 7 nucleotides align to TRBD1. Looked up from germline, CDR1 is SEHNR and CDR2 is FQNEAQ (reference sequence). After removal of 5 bases from V and 7 bases from J, the junction contained 11 bases not matched to a gene. This CDR3 region has 15 residues.

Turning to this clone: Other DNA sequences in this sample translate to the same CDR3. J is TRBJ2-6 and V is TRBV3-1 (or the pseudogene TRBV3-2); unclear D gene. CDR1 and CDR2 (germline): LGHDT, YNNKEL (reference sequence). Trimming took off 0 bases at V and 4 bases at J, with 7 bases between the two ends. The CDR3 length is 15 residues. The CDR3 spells CASSQDLSGANVLTF. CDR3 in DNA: TGTGCCAGCAGCCAAGATCTTTCCGGGGCCAACGTCCTGACTTTC.

The CDR3 DNA reads as TGTGCCAGCTCACCAATGGTAGTTTCCGGGACAATCGAGCGGGGGCTCTATGGCTACACCTTC. As protein: CASSPMVVSGTIERGLYGYTF. V usage is TRBV18 and J usage is TRBJ1-2, with D possibly TRBD1 on 6 matching bases. Germline V CDR1 and CDR2: KGHSH, LQKENI. V gave up 2 bases and J gave up 4 bases, with 32 bases separating them. This CDR3 has 21 amino acids. The full variable domain, completed using reference TRBV18 and TRBJ1-2, is NAGVMQNPRHLVRRRGQEARLRCSPMKGHSHVYWYRQLPEEGLKFMVYLQKENIIDESGMPKERFSAEFPKEGPSILRIQQVVRGDSAAYFCASSPMVVSGTIERGLYGYTFGSGTRLTVV.

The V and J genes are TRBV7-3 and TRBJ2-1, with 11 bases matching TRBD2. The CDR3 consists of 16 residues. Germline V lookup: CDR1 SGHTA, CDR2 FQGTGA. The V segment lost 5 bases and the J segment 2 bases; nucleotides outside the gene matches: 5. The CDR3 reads CASSISGRGAYNEQFF. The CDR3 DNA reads TGTGCCAGCAGCATTAGCGGGAGGGGCGCCTACAATGAGCAGTTCTTC.

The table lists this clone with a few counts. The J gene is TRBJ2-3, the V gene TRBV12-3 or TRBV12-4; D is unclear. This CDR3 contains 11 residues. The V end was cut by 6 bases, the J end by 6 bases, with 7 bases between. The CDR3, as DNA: TGTGCCAGCAGCCTCGGGGATACGCAGTATTTT. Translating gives CASSLGDTQYF.

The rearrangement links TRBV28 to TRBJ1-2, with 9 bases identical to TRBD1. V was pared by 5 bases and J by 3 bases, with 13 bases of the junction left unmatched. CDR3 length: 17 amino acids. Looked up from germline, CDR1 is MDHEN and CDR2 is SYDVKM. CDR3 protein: CASSLHRGLQGDYGYTF. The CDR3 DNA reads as TGTGCCAGCAGTCTGCACAGGGGGCTTCAGGGGGACTATGGCTACACCTTC.

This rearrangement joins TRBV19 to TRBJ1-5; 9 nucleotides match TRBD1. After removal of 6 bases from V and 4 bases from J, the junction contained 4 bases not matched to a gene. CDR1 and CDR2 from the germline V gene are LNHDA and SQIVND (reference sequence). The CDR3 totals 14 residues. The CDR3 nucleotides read TGTGCCAGTAGACGACAGGGGGGGAATCAGCCCCAGCATTTT. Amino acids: CASRRQGGNQPQHF.